The next 7 T cell receptor beta chains were all read from a single sample in a study of blood T cell repertoires in COVID-19. Assay: immunoSEQ multiplex PCR; the TCRdb copy retains only in-frame clones and omits some. The sample has 65,000 to 85,000 clones, 65% to 90% seen once. Sequencing used peripheral blood. The receptors here all came from a man older than 75 with COVID-19, enrolled during active disease.

The chain has TRBV4-2 and TRBJ1-2; 8 nucleotides match TRBD1. Germline V gene data show CDR1 as LGHNA and CDR2 as YNFKEQ. J gave up 4 bases and V 5 bases, and 9 bases lay outside the gene matches. There are 15 residues in the CDR3. The CDR3 sequence: CASSFQTGVGYGYTF. The DNA for the CDR3 is TGTGCCAGCAGCTTTCAGACAGGGGTGGGCTATGGCTACACCTTC.

The chain joins TRBV2 to TRBJ2-3; D possibly corresponds to TRBD1 (6 bases). Germline V gene sequence: CDR1 SNHLY, CDR2 FYNNEI. The CDR3 totals 13 residues. Between the trimmed V and J ends, which lost 5 bases and 6 bases, there was a span of 12 bases. CDR3 protein: CASSTRQDDTQYF. The CDR3 nucleotides read TGTGCCAGCAGTACTCGACAGGACGATACGCAGTATTTT.

The chain uses TRBV11-2 and TRBJ2-7; D remains ambiguous. This CDR3 spans 14 amino acids. Germline lookup yields CDR1 SGHAT and CDR2 FQNNGV. Trimming shortened V by 3 bases and J by 0 bases, and 9 bases separated the two germline ends. The CDR3 is CASSLSVSSYEQYF. CDR3 sequence (DNA): TGTGCCAGCAGCTTGTCAGTAAGCTCCTACGAGCAGTACTTC.

This sequence joins TRBV19 and TRBJ1-1, with TRBD1 as a possible D gene (5 bases). CDR3 size: 16 residues. Germline-derived CDR1 and CDR2 are LNHDA and SQIVND (reference sequence). Trimming removed 7 bases at V and 0 bases at J, with 18 bases between. The CDR3 nucleotides read TGTGCCAGTACTAGGGGCGCAGGGTCCATGAACACTGAAGCTTTCTTT. Protein: CASTRGAGSMNTEAFF.

The CDR3 sequence is CASSLARVAEYQPQHF. In DNA, the CDR3 is TGTGCCAGCAGCTTAGCCCGGGTGGCAGAGTATCAGCCCCAGCATTTT. The J gene is TRBJ1-5, the V gene TRBV7-2; no definite D call. The CDR3 totals 16 residues. V was clipped by 0 bases and J by 5 bases, with 14 bases between them. Germline CDR1 reads SGHTA; CDR2 reads FQGNSA.

The V and J genes are TRBV6-5 and TRBJ2-7; 12 nucleotides agree with TRBD1. The CDR3 covers 16 residues. V was pared by 0 bases and J by 3 bases, with 3 bases of the junction left unmatched. Germline V gives CDR1 MNHEY, CDR2 SVGAGI. DNA of the CDR3: TGTGCCAGCAGTTACTCGGGACAGGGGGCGCTCTACGAGCAGTACTTC. This sequence encodes CASSYSGQGALYEQYF.

V gene TRBV5-1 combines with J gene TRBJ1-1, with D possibly TRBD1 on 5 matching bases. CDR1 and CDR2 from the germline V gene are SGHRS and YFSETQ. V lost 0 bases, J lost 3 bases, and 12 bases lay in between. This CDR3 region has 15 residues. In DNA, the CDR3 is TGCGCCAGCAGCTTGGCCAGGGCGCCGTACACTGAAGCTTTCTTT. It yields the protein CASSLARAPYTEAFF.